This is a list of T cell receptor beta chains from one sample in a study of T cell changes during pregnancy in multiple sclerosis. The table came from immunoSEQ multiplex PCR; TCRdb's copy has only in-frame clones and leaves some out. The data show more than 55,000 clones, approximately 94% seen once. The source material was CD8+ T cells from peripheral blood mononuclear cells, sampled after pregnancy. The receptors derive from a female donor with multiple sclerosis, enrolled in a pregnancy study. Each CDR3 is given with its conserved first and last residue. A D gene is named only where the DNA matches it firmly. Some rows mark clone size as missing; the rest say once, few, many or name a class of expanded clone.

V gene,D gene,clone size,J gene,CDR3 length,CDR3 protein,CDR3 DNA
TRBV4-1,-,-,TRBJ2-2,15,CASSQPSANTGELFF,TGCGCCAGCAGCCAACCTAGCGCGAACACCGGGGAGCTGTTTTTT
TRBV7-9,TRBD1,-,TRBJ1-2,16,CASSLFGTVENYGYTF,TGTGCCAGCAGCTTGTTCGGGACAGTTGAAAACTATGGCTACACCTTC
TRBV5-6,TRBD1,-,TRBJ2-7,14,CASSSLTGHYEQYF,TGTGCCAGCAGCTCCCTGACAGGGCACTACGAGCAGTACTTC
TRBV7-2,-,-,TRBJ2-3,13,CASSFGGTDTQYF,TGTGCCAGCAGCTTCGGGGGCACAGATACGCAGTATTTT
TRBV25-1,-,-,TRBJ2-1,16,CASSEYSQGAYNEQFF,TGTGCCAGCAGTGAATATAGTCAGGGCGCCTACAATGAGCAGTTCTTC
TRBV27,TRBD1,-,TRBJ1-1,14,CASSFQTGSTEAFF,TGTGCCAGCAGTTTCCAGACAGGGAGCACTGAAGCTTTCTTT
TRBV5-4,-,-,TRBJ2-1,12,CASSFTGNEQFF,TGTGCCAGCAGCTTTACGGGGAATGAGCAGTTCTTC
TRBV27,TRBD2,-,TRBJ2-1,15,CASSRLAGGSNEQFF,TGTGCCAGCAGCCGGCTAGCGGGAGGCTCCAATGAGCAGTTCTTC
TRBV19,TRBD1,few,TRBJ2-3,15,CASNPGTGLTDTQYF,TGTGCCAGTAATCCCGGGACAGGGCTAACAGATACGCAGTATTTT
TRBV4-1,TRBD1,-,TRBJ2-7,13,CASSPGTDYEQYF,TGCGCCAGCAGCCCTGGGACAGACTACGAGCAGTACTTC
TRBV25-1,-,-,TRBJ2-1,14,CASSLLTGYNEQFF,TGTGCCAGCAGTTTACTGACAGGCTACAATGAGCAGTTCTTC
TRBV27,TRBD2,-,TRBJ2-6,20,CASSFTSLAGGGSGANVLTF,TGTGCCAGCAGTTTTACATCACTAGCGGGAGGAGGGTCTGGGGCCAACGTCCTGACTTTC
TRBV4-1,TRBD2,-,TRBJ2-1,14,CASSGLAGGNEQFF,TGCGCCAGCAGCGGACTAGCGGGAGGGAATGAGCAGTTCTTC
TRBV5-4,TRBD2,-,TRBJ2-7,17,CASSPLVPAGDSYEQYF,TGTGCCAGCAGCCCCTTGGTCCCAGCGGGAGACTCCTACGAGCAGTACTTC
TRBV5-4,-,-,TRBJ2-1,14,CASSLRRESDEQFF,TGTGCCAGCAGCTTGAGGCGGGAATCGGATGAGCAGTTCTTC
TRBV27,-,once,TRBJ2-7,16,CASSLFYTGQADEQYF,TGTGCCAGCAGTTTATTTTATACAGGGCAAGCCGACGAGCAGTACTTC
TRBV27,TRBD1,-,TRBJ2-7,13,CASSLGQTYEQYF,TGTGCCAGCAGTTTGGGACAGACCTACGAGCAGTACTTC
TRBV19,-,-,TRBJ2-1,12,CASSGFQDEQFF,TGTGCCAGTAGTGGATTTCAGGATGAGCAGTTCTTC
TRBV10-3,-,once,TRBJ2-2,16,CAISEVSGPGTGELFF,TGTGCCATCAGTGAGGTTTCCGGGCCAGGGACCGGGGAGCTGTTTTTT
TRBV30,-,-,TRBJ2-7,12,CAWSPSGYEQYF,TGTGCCTGGTCCCCGTCGGGATACGAGCAGTACTTC
TRBV19,-,-,TRBJ2-3,14,CASSIGGATDTQYF,TGTGCCAGTAGTATTGGTGGGGCCACAGATACGCAGTATTTT